This TCR beta chain was captured in a study of Tregs in tolerant kidney transplant recipients. V dropped 2 bases and J dropped 3; count of bases not matched to a gene: 2. Germline CDR1 KGHSH, CDR2 LQKENI. The CDR3 length is 15 residues. The table came from immunoSEQ multiplex PCR; TCRdb's copy has only in-frame clones and leaves some out. This table has 90,000 to 120,000 clones, around 90% appearing once. The sequencing used CD4+ T cells from blood, collected before the transplant. The chain links TRBV18 to TRBJ2-3, with 10 positions matching TRBD1. This TCR came from a human donor who received a combined kidney and bone marrow transplant. The CDR3 here is CASSPGQGETDTQYF. CDR3 nucleotide sequence: TGTGCCAGCTCACCAGGACAGGGGGAGACAGATACGCAGTATTTT.